This T cell receptor (beta chain) was sequenced during a study of CD8+CD57+ T cells in acquired aplastic anemia. Across the whole study: Sorted CD4+ plus CD8+ cells gave DNA averaging about 3.2 ug. Whole-study results and caveats: No significant patient-versus-control difference appeared in CD8+ Simpson's diversity.

In its sample, this clonotype was seen many times. As yet, its antigen is unknown. The study profiled TCR beta VDJ and CDR3 using genomic DNA as template. TCRdb passed the reads through MiXCR, listing each CDR3 protein once. This table holds approximately 170,000 distinct CDR3 sequences, around half found once. V was pared by 0 bases and J by 0 bases, with 14 bases of the junction left unmatched. The CDR3 runs to 20 residues. Germline values: CDR1 SGDLS, CDR2 YYNGEE. The sequence came from a human donor in good health, serving as a control. The specimen sequenced was sorted CD4+, CD8+, or CD8+CD57+ T cells (not recorded which) from PBMCs. This chain connects TRBV9 to TRBJ2-3, with 9 bases fitting TRBD2. CDR3 bases: TGTGCCAGCAGCGTAGGTGTGGCTGCGGGGGGGCGAGGTAGCACAGATACGCAGTATTTT. This gives the protein CASSVGVAAGGRGSTDTQYF.